These 18 T cell receptor beta chains share one sample of origin, sequenced in a study of OX40 agonist ivuxolimab in advanced cancers. Assay used: immunoSEQ multiplex PCR; TCRdb lists only in-frame clones, some missing. This sample has more than 50,000 clones; approximately 80% occur once, and the top ten carry approximately 1.5%. Sequenced here: CD4+ or CD8+ T cells sorted from blood, sampled in a trial of the OX40 agonist ivuxolimab. The receptors originated from an adult with an advanced solid tumor such as melanoma, head and neck, liver or kidney cancer.

The sample holds one count of this clone. V is TRBV19 and J is TRBJ1-3; tentatively, D is TRBD1 (6 bases). The CDR3 extends over 16 amino acids. The germline V gene encodes CDR1 LNHDA and CDR2 SQIVND (reference sequence). Trimming shortened V by 1 base and J by 5 bases, and 15 bases separated the two germline ends. The CDR3 DNA follows: TGTGCCAGTAGTATAGCACTCACCGGGACAAGAAACACCATATATTTT. Protein: CASSIALTGTRNTIYF.

The V and J genes are TRBV29-1 and TRBJ2-5, with 9 bases matching TRBD1. This CDR3 is 14 amino acids long. Germline CDR1 SQVTM, CDR2 ANQGSEA. V was pared by 7 bases and J by 3 bases, with 9 bases of the junction left unmatched. The CDR3 DNA sequence: TGCAGCGGGACCGTGGACAGGGGAGAAGAGACCCAGTACTTC. This encodes CSGTVDRGEETQYF.

The chain couples TRBV27 to TRBJ1-1; perhaps TRBD1 as D (6 bases). The CDR3 has 14 amino acids. Germline V gives CDR1 MNHEY, CDR2 SMNVEV (reference sequence). Deletions cut 7 bases from V and 8 bases from J, with 20 bases between. CDR3 DNA sequence: TGTGCCAGCACCCCCTCGGGGCGACAGGCGGAAGCTTTCTTT. Amino acid sequence: CASTPSGRQAEAFF.

This chain joins TRBV7-2 and TRBJ2-2; D is undetermined. The CDR3 covers 13 residues. V lost 3 bases, J lost 2 bases, and 4 bases lay in between. Germline V gene sequence: CDR1 SGHTA, CDR2 FQGNSA. The DNA of the CDR3 is TGTGCCAGCAGCTTCAGTAACACCGGGGAGCTGTTTTTT. It specifies CASSFSNTGELFF.

The rearrangement links TRBV6-5 to TRBJ1-1; 7 bases agree with TRBD1. V shed 5 bases and J 3 bases; nucleotides not matched to a gene: 6. The CDR3 is 14 amino acids. Germline CDR1 MNHEY, CDR2 SVGAGI. The CDR3 DNA reads TGTGCCAGCAGTACAGGGGAACGGTACACTGAAGCTTTCTTT. It is translated as CASSTGERYTEAFF.

V and J are TRBV11-3 and TRBJ2-1; 8 bases agree with TRBD2. V dropped 2 bases and J dropped 10; count of bases not matched to a gene: 7. Germline CDR1 is SGHNT and CDR2 is YENEEA. The CDR3 has 14 residues. CDR3 bases: TGTGCCAGCAGCTTAAATCGGGGGGGGGCCGAGCAGTTCTTC. Translation gives CASSLNRGGAEQFF. Drawing the rest from reference TRBV11-3 and TRBJ2-1, the complete variable domain is EAGVVQSPRYKIIEKKQPVAFWCNPISGHNTLYWYLQNLGQGPELLIRYENEEAVDDSQLPKDRFSAERLKGVDSTLKIQPAELGDSAVYLCASSLNRGGAEQFFGPGTRLTVL.

The V and J genes are TRBV7-8 and TRBJ2-3; D might be TRBD1 (5 bases). The CDR3 consists of 16 residues. Trimming pared 5 bases from V and 2 bases from J, leaving 17 bases between. Germline V gene lookup returns CDR1 SGHVS and CDR2 FQNEAQ. DNA of the CDR3: TGTGCCAGCAGCCGTCAGGCAGGGTCAACCACAGATACGCAGTATTTT. Translation: CASSRQAGSTTDTQYF.

V usage is TRBV6-5 and J usage is TRBJ2-1; 12 positions match TRBD2. V trimming: 4 bases; J trimming: 10 bases; junction bases outside the gene matches: 8. Germline assignment: CDR1 MNHEY and CDR2 SVGAGI. CDR3 length equals 15 residues. The CDR3 loop is CASSSKTSGRLEQFF. CDR3 nucleotides: TGTGCCAGCAGTTCTAAGACTAGCGGGAGATTAGAGCAGTTCTTC.

The chain uses TRBV7-9 and TRBJ1-1, with a weak D call TRBD1 (5 bases). The CDR3 runs 15 residues. CDR1 is SEHNR and CDR2 is FQNEAQ in the germline V gene (reference sequence). The V gene lost 1 base and the J gene lost 5 bases, with 14 bases spanning the gap. The chain's CDR3 is CASSLDGYRSTEAFF. The CDR3 region has the DNA TGTGCCAGCAGCTTAGACGGGTACAGGTCGACTGAAGCTTTCTTT.

The chain combines TRBV5-1 with TRBJ2-5; D unclear. Germline CDR1 is SGHRS and CDR2 is YFSETQ. The CDR3 has 12 amino acids. Trimming cost V 2 bases and J 6 bases, with 8 bases left between them. CDR3 sequence reads: CASSFGEKTQYF. In nucleotides, the CDR3 is TGCGCCAGCAGCTTCGGAGAAAAGACCCAGTACTTC.

This CDR3 reads CASSIQGKGEQFF. DNA of the CDR3: TGTGCCAGTAGCATCCAGGGAAAGGGTGAGCAGTTCTTC. The chain employs TRBV19 and TRBJ2-1, with TRBD1 as a possible D gene (5 bases). Germline V gene data show CDR1 as LNHDA and CDR2 as SQIVND (reference sequence). The CDR3 has 13 residues. The germline V and J ends were trimmed by 6 bases and 9 bases, with 15 bases remaining between them. The full variable domain, with the rest looked up from reference TRBV19 and TRBJ2-1, is DGGITQSPKYLFRKEGQNVTLSCEQNLNHDAMYWYRQDPGQGLRLIYYSQIVNDFQKGDIAEGYSVSREKKESFPLTVTSAQKNPTAFYLCASSIQGKGEQFFGPGTRLTVL.

Sample share makes this clone medium-sized. V is TRBV7-2 and J is TRBJ1-6; 8 positions agree with TRBD1. The CDR3 is 13 amino acids. V lost 4 bases and J lost 7; bases outside the gene matches: 0. Germline V gene sequence: CDR1 SGHTA, CDR2 FQGNSA. The chain's CDR3 is CASSYRGNSPLHF. The CDR3 coding sequence is TGTGCCAGCAGCTACAGGGGGAATTCACCCCTCCACTTT.

The chain has TRBV4-3 and TRBJ2-7; no clear D. Trimming pared 5 bases from V and 0 bases from J, leaving 17 bases between. Looked up from germline, CDR1 is LGHNA and CDR2 is YSLEER. The CDR3 has 16 amino acids. CDR3 protein: CASSGVGFLSSYEQYF. CDR3 bases: TGCGCCAGCAGCGGGGTTGGGTTTCTCTCCTCCTACGAGCAGTACTTC.

The rearrangement links TRBV6-5 to TRBJ2-5; 12 nucleotides match TRBD2. After removal of 6 bases from V and 7 bases from J, the junction contained 9 bases not matched to a gene. Germline-derived CDR1 and CDR2 are MNHEY and SVGAGI. The CDR3 is 15 amino acids. CDR3 sequence reads: CASRSASGGAGTQYF. The CDR3 DNA reads as TGTGCCAGCAGATCCGCTAGCGGGGGGGCCGGGACCCAGTACTTC.

The chain is built from TRBV15 and TRBJ1-6; 7 bases line up with TRBD1. Germline V gene data show CDR1 as LNHNV and CDR2 as YYDKDF (reference sequence). J was trimmed by 8 bases and V by 4 bases; bases with no gene match: 14. CDR3 length: 17 amino acids. The CDR3 sequence is CATSKDQGTAKDSPLHF. The CDR3 bases are TGTGCCACCAGCAAAGATCAAGGGACAGCAAAAGATTCACCCCTCCACTTT. The variable domain in full, with the rest retrieved from reference TRBV15 and TRBJ1-6, is DAMVIQNPRYQVTQFGKPVTLSCSQTLNHNVMYWYQQKSSQAPKLLFHYYDKDFNNEADTPDNFQSRRPNTSFCFLDIRSPGLGDTAMYLCATSKDQGTAKDSPLHFGNGTRLTVT.

The chain has TRBV19 and TRBJ1-4; 8 bases fit TRBD1. The CDR3 contains 15 residues. Per germline, CDR1 LNHDA and CDR2 SQIVND (reference sequence). V gave up 7 bases and J gave up 5 bases; unmatched junction bases: 9. For the CDR3, the DNA is TGTGCCAGTATGGCTCGAAGGACAGGGAATGAAAAACTGTTTTTT. Amino acids: CASMARRTGNEKLFF. Combining the CDR3 with reference TRBV19 and TRBJ1-4 gives the whole variable domain DGGITQSPKYLFRKEGQNVTLSCEQNLNHDAMYWYRQDPGQGLRLIYYSQIVNDFQKGDIAEGYSVSREKKESFPLTVTSAQKNPTAFYLCASMARRTGNEKLFFGSGTQLSVL.

The chain recombines TRBV7-9 with TRBJ1-1; D remains ambiguous. The CDR3 length is 14 residues. The V gene's germline CDR1 is SEHNR and CDR2 FQNEAQ (reference sequence). V gave up 2 bases and J gave up 7 bases, with 14 bases separating them. CDR3 DNA: TGTGCCAGCAGCTTACCCCCTCAAGGACGTGAAGCTTTCTTT. It translates to CASSLPPQGREAFF.

The chain has TRBV7-3 and TRBJ2-5; 10 nucleotides match TRBD2. The CDR3 has 19 residues. The junction had 16 bases not matched to a gene; V was cut back by 1 base and J by 5 bases. The germline gives CDR1 SGHTA, CDR2 FQGTGA. The CDR3 DNA reads as TGTGCCAGCAGCTTAAAAGGCGGCTCAATGAGCGGGAGGGCTGAGACCCAGTACTTC. Its translation: CASSLKGGSMSGRAETQYF.